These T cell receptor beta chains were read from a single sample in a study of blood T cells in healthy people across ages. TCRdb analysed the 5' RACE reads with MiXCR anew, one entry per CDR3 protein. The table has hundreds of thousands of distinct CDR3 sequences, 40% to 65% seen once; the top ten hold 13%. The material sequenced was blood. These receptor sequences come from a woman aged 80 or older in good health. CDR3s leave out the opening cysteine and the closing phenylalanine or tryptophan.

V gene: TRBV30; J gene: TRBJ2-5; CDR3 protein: AWSPRETQY
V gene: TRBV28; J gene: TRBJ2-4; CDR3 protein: ASSLSVGPRGSIQY
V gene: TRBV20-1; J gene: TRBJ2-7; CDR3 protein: SGGLSYEQY
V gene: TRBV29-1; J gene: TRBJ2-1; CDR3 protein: SVEAGASSYNEQF
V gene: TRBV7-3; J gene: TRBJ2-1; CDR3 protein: ASSSTRARLAGNINEQF
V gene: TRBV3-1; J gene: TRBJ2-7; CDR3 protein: ASSNRDSFNGQY
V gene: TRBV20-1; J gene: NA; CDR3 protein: SARGDSGGTFNEQY
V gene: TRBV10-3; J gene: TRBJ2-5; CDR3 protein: AISESSYGQY
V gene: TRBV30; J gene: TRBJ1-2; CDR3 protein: AWSGSGVGGYT
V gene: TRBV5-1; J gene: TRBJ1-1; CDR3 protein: ASSIRDLHTEAF
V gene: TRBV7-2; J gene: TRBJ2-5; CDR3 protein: ASLARIQETQY
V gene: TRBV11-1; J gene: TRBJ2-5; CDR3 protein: ASSLRGRGVRETQY
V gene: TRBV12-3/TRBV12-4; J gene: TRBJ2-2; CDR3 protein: ASSSAGGGTGELF